This T cell receptor beta chain was found in a study of blood T cell repertoires in COVID-19. Study background: In each case, the material was cDNA or gDNA derived from T cells, B-cell-depleted T cells, or PBMCs.

Germline V gives CDR1 SGDLS, CDR2 YYNGEE. The CDR3 is made up of 14 amino acids. With 3 bases removed from V and 5 bases from J, the gap between germline ends came to 11 bases. Clones were sequenced by immunoSEQ multiplex PCR, and TCRdb holds only the in-frame ones, with some missing. The table records roughly 240,000 clones, about 91% of them present only once. This receptor was taken from a woman aged 30 to 39 with acute COVID-19. The material sequenced was PBMCs or T cells enriched from blood (not recorded which). This chain links TRBV9 with TRBJ1-4, with TRBD1 as a possible D gene (6 bases). The CDR3 reads CASSEDSRNEKLFF. The CDR3 bases are TGTGCCAGCAGCGAGGACAGCAGGAATGAAAAACTGTTTTTT.